This T cell receptor (beta chain) was retrieved from a study of cytomegalovirus exposure and HLA in healthy donors. A remark on this clone: Its antigen is undetermined.

The repertoire was sequenced with immunoSEQ multiplex PCR; TCRdb's copy has only in-frame clones and lacks some. The sample consists of over 150,000 clones, 75% to 90% of them appearing once. Study-wide points: CMV antigen specificity of a few CMV-associated chains was confirmed in vitro.

V was clipped by 3 bases and J by 4 bases, with 12 bases between them. The CDR3 has 14 residues. The germline V gene encodes CDR1 LNHDA and CDR2 SQIVND (reference sequence). The donors were part of the validation cohort of over a hundred subjects. That cohort was separate from the first cohort, which comprised 666 subjects. The V gene is TRBV19, the J gene TRBJ1-1, with D uncertain. The source of this sequence is a woman aged 18-35 years in good health and CMV-seronegative. The sample was PBMCs. The CDR3 here is CASSIYRGSTEAFF. CDR3 DNA sequence: TGTGCCAGTAGTATTTATCGGGGTTCCACTGAAGCTTTCTTT.